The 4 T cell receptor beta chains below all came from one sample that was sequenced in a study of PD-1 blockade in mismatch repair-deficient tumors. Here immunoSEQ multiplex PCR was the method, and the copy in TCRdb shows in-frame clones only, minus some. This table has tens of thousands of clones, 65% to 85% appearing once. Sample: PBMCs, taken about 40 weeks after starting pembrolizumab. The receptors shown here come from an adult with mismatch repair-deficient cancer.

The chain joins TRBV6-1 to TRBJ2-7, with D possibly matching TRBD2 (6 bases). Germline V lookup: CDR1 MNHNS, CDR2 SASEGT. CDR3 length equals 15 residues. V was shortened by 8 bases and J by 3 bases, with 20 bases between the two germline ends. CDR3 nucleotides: TGTGCCAGCTTCGGGCCCTACGGGAGCGGCTACGAGCAGTACTTC. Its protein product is CASFGPYGSGYEQYF.

The CDR3 DNA is TGTGCCAGCAGCCCGTCCGACTCTCCTGGAAACACCATATATTTT. The encoded protein is CASSPSDSPGNTIYF. The chain recombines TRBV13 with TRBJ1-3, with unresolved D. Germline V lookup: CDR1 PRHDT, CDR2 FYEKMQ (reference sequence). Between the trimmed V and J ends, which lost 5 bases and 2 bases, there was a span of 13 bases. CDR3 length: 15 amino acids.

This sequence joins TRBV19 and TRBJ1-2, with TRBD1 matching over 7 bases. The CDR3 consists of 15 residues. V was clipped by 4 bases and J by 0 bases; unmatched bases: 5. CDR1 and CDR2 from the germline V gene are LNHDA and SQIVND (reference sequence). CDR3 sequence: CASSNQGVPNYGYTF. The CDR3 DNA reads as TGTGCCAGTAGTAATCAGGGGGTGCCTAACTATGGCTACACCTTC.

Written as DNA, the CDR3 is TGTGCCAGTAGTTTCGAACCGGGACAGGGTTACGAGCAGTACTTC. Translated: CASSFEPGQGYEQYF. V gene TRBV19 combines with J gene TRBJ2-7; 9 bases are a match to TRBD1. CDR1 LNHDA and CDR2 SQIVND come from the germline V gene (reference sequence). The junction had 9 bases not matched to a gene; V was cut back by 5 bases and J by 4 bases. This CDR3 is 15 amino acids long. The complete variable domain, with remaining parts taken from reference TRBV19 and TRBJ2-7, reads DGGITQSPKYLFRKEGQNVTLSCEQNLNHDAMYWYRQDPGQGLRLIYYSQIVNDFQKGDIAEGYSVSREKKESFPLTVTSAQKNPTAFYLCASSFEPGQGYEQYFGPGTRLTVT.